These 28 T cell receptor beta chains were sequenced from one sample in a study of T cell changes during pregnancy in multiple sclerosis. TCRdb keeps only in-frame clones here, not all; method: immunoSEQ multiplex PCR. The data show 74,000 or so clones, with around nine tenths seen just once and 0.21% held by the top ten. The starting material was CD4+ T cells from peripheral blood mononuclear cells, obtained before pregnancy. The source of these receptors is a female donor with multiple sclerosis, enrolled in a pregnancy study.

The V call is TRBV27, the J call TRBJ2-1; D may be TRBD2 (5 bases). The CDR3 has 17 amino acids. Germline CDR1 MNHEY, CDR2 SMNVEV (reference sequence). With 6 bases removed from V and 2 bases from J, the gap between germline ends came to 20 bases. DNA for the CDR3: TGTGCCAGCAGCCGACGGACGGGGTGGGGAACCTACAATGAGCAGTTCTTC. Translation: CASSRRTGWGTYNEQFF.

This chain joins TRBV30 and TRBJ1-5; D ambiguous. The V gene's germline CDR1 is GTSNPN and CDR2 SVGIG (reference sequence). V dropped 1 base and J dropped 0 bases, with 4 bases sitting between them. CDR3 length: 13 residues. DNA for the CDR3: TGTGCCTGGAGTGCAGATAGCAATCAGCCCCAGCATTTT. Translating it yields CAWSADSNQPQHF.

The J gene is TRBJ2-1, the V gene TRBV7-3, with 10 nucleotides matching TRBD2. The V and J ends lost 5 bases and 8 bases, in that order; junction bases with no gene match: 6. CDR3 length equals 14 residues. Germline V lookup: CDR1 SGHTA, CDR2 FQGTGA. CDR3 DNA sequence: TGTGCCAGCAGCCCGGGACTAGCGTCCGATGAGCAGTTCTTC. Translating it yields CASSPGLASDEQFF.

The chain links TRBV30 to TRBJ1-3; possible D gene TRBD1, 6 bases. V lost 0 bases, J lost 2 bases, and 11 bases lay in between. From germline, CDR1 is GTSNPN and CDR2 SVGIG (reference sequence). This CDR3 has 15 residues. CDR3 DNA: TGTGCCTGGAGTGTCCGCAGGGGCGCTGGAAACACCATATATTTT. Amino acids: CAWSVRRGAGNTIYF.

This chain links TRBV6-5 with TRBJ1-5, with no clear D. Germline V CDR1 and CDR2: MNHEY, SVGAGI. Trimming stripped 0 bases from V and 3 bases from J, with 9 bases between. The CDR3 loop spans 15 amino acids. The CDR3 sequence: CASSYSREDNQPQHF. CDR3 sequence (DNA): TGTGCCAGCAGTTACTCGCGGGAGGACAATCAGCCCCAGCATTTT.

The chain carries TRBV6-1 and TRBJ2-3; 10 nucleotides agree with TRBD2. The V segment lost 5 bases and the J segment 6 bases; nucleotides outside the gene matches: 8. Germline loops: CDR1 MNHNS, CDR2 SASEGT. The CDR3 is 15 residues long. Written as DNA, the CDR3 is TGTGCCAGCAGTCTTCAAAAGGGACTAGCGGATACGCAGTATTTT. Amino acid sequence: CASSLQKGLADTQYF.

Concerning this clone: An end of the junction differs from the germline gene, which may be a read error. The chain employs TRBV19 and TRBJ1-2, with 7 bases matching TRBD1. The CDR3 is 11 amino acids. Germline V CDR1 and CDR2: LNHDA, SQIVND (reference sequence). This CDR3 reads CAGRQGYGYTF. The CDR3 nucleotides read TGTGCCGGTAGACAGGGATATGGCTACACCTTC.

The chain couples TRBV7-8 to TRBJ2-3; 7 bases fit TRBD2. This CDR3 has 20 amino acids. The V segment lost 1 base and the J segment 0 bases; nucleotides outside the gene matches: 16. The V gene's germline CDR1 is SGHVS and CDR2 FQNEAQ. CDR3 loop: CASSLEELVGGTSSTDTQYF. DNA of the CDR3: TGTGCCAGCAGCTTAGAGGAACTTGTGGGGGGGACCTCTAGCACAGATACGCAGTATTTT.

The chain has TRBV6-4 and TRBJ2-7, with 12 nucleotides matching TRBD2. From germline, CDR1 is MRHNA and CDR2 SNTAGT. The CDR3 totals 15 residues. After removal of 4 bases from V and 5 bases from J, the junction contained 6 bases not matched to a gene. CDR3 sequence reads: CASSATSGSTDEQYF. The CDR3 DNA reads TGTGCCAGCAGTGCGACTAGCGGGAGCACGGACGAGCAGTACTTC.

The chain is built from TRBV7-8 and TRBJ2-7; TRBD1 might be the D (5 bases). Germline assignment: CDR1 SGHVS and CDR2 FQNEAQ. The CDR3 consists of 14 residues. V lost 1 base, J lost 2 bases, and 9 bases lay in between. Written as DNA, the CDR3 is TGTGCCAGCAGCTTAGGGGTAGGGGCCTACGAGCAGTACTTC. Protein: CASSLGVGAYEQYF.

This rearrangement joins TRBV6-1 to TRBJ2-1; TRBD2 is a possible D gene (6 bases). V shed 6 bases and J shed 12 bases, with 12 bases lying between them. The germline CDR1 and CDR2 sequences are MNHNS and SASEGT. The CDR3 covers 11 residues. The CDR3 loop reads CASREGAGQFF. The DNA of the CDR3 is TGTGCCAGCAGGGAGGGAGCAGGGCAGTTCTTC.

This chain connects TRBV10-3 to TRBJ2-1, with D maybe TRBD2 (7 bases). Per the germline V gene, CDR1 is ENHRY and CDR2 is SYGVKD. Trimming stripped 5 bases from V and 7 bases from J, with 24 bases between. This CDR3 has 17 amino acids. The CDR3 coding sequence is TGTGCCATCAGTAAGCGGGGCCAGGGGATAGGTGGGAATGAGCAGTTCTTC. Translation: CAISKRGQGIGGNEQFF.

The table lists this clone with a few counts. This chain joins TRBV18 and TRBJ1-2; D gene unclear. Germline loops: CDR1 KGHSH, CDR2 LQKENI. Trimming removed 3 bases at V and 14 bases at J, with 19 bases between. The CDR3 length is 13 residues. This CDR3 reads CASSPSSTIPPTF. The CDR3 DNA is TGTGCCAGCTCACCCTCCTCGACTATCCCACCTACCTTC. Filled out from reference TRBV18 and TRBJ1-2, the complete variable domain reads NAGVMQNPRHLVRRRGQEARLRCSPMKGHSHVYWYRQLPEEGLKFMVYLQKENIIDESGMPKERFSAEFPKEGPSILRIQQVVRGDSAAYFCASSPSSTIPPTFGSGTRLTVV.

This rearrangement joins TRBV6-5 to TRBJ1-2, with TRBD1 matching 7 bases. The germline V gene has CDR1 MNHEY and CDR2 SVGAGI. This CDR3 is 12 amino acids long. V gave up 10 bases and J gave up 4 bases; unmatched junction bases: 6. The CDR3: CATRQGLYGYTF. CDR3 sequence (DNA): TGTGCCACCCGACAGGGCCTCTATGGCTACACCTTC.

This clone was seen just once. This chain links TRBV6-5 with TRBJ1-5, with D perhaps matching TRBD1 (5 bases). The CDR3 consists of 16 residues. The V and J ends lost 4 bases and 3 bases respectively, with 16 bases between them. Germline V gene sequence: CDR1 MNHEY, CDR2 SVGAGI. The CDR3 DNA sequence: TGTGCCAGCAGTTCCTGGGCAGGGCTTCCCAATCAGCCCCAGCATTTT. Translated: CASSSWAGLPNQPQHF.

Written as DNA, the CDR3 is TGCAGCGTTGAAAACGGGACAGGGGTAGGGGATAGCACAGATACGCAGTATTTT. Its protein is CSVENGTGVGDSTDTQYF. V and J are TRBV29-1 and TRBJ2-3; 10 bases agree with TRBD1. This CDR3 spans 18 amino acids. The junction had 11 bases not matched to a gene; V was cut back by 2 bases and J by 0 bases. Germline V CDR1 and CDR2: SQVTM, ANQGSEA.

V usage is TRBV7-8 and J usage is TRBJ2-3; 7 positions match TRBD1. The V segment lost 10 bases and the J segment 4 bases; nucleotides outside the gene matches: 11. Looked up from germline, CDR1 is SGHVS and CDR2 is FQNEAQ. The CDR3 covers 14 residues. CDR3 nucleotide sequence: TGTGCCACTTCCCCCTCGAGGGGGCCAGATACGCAGTATTTT. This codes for CATSPSRGPDTQYF.

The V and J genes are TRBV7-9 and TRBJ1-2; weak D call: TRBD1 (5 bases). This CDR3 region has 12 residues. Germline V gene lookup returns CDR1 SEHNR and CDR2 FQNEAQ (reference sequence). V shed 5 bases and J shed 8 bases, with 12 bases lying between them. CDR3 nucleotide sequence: TGTGCCAGCAGCCCTCAGGGTCGCGGCTACACCTTC. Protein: CASSPQGRGYTF.

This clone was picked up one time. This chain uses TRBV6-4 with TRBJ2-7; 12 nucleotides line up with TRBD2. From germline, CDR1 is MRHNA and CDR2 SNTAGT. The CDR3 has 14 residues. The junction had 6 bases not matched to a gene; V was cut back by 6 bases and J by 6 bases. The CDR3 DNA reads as TGTGCCAGCAGCCCTAGCGGGGGGGCCAGCGAGCAGTACTTC. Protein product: CASSPSGGASEQYF.

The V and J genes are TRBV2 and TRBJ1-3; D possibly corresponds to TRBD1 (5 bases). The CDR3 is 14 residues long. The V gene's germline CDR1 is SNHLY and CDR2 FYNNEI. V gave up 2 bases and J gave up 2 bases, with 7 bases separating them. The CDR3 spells CASSERGTGNTIYF. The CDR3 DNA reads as TGTGCCAGCAGTGAAAGGGGTACTGGAAACACCATATATTTT.

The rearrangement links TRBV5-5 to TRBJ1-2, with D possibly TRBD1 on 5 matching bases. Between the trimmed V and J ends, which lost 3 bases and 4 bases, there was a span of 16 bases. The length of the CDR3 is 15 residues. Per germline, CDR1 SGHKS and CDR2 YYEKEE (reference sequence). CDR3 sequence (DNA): TGTGCCAGCAGCTCCTCGGGGGGGGAGGTCTATGGCTACACCTTC. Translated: CASSSSGGEVYGYTF.

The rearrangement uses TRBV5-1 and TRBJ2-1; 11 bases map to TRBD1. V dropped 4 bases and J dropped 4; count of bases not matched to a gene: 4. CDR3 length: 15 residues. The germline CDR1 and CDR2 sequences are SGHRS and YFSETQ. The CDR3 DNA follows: TGCGCCAGCAGCGCCGGACAGGGGGCTTACAATGAGCAGTTCTTC. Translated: CASSAGQGAYNEQFF.

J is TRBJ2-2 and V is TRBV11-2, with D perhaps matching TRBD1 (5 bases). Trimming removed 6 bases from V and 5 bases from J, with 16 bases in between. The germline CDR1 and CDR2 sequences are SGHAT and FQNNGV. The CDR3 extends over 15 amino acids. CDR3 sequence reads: CASRHPRVGTGELFF. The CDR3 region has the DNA TGTGCCAGCAGGCACCCCAGGGTTGGGACCGGGGAGCTGTTTTTT. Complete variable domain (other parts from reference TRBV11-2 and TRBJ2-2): EAGVAQSPRYKIIEKRQSVAFWCNPISGHATLYWYQQILGQGPKLLIQFQNNGVVDDSQLPKDRFSAERLKGVDSTLKIQPAKLEDSAVYLCASRHPRVGTGELFFGEGSRLTVL.

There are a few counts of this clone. This CDR3 reads CSVATTQGREAFF. DNA of the CDR3: TGCAGCGTTGCGACGACACAGGGCAGAGAAGCTTTCTTT. The chain links TRBV29-1 to TRBJ1-1; weak D call: TRBD1 (6 bases). V was shortened by 4 bases and J by 8 bases, with 17 bases between the two germline ends. The CDR3 spans 13 residues. CDR1 is SQVTM, CDR2 ANQGSEA, per germline.

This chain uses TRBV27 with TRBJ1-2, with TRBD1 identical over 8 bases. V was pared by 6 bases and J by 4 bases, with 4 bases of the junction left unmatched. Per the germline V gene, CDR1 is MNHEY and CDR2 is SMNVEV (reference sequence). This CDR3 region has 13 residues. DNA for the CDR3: TGTGCCAGCAGAACAGGGGGAAGCTATGGCTACACCTTC. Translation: CASRTGGSYGYTF.

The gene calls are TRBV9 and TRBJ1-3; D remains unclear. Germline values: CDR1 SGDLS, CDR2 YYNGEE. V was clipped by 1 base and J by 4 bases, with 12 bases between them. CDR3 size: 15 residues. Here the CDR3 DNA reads TGTGCCAGCAGCGTATCCCCCTCGGTCGGAAACACCATATATTTT. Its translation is CASSVSPSVGNTIYF. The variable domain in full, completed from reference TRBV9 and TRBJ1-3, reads DSGVTQTPKHLITATGQRVTLRCSPRSGDLSVYWYQQSLDQGLQFLIQYYNGEERAKGNILERFSAQQFPDLHSELNLSSLELGDSALYFCASSVSPSVGNTIYFGEGSWLTVV.

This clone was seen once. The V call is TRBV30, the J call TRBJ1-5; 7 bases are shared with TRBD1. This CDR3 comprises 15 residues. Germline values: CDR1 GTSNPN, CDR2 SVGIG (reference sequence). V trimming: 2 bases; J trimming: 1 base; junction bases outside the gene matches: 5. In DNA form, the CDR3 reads TGTGCCTGGAGTCCTGGGACAGTAAGCAATCAGCCCCAGCATTTT. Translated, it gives CAWSPGTVSNQPQHF.

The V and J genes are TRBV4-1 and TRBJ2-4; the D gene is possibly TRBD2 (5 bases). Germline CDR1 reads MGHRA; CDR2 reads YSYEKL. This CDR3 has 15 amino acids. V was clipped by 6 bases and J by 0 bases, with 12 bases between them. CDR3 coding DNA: TGCGCCAGCAGTCCCGCGGGCCTAGCCAAAAACATTCAGTACTTC. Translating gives CASSPAGLAKNIQYF.